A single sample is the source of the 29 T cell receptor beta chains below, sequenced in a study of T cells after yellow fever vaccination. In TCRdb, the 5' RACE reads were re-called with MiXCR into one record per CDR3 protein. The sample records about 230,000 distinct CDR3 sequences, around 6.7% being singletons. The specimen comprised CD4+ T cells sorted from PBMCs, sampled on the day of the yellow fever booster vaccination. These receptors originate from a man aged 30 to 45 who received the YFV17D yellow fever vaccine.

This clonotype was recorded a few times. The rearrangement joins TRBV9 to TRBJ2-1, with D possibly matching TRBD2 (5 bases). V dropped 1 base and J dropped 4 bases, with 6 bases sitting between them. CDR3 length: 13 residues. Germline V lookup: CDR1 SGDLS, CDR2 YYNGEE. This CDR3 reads CASSVPGYNEQFF. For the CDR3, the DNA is TGTGCCAGCAGCGTACCGGGATACAATGAGCAGTTCTTC.

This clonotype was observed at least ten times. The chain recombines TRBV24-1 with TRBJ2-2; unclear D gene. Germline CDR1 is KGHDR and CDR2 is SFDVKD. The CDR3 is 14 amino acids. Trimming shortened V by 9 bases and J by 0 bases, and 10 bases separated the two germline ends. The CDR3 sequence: CATARHTNTGELFF. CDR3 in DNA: TGTGCCACCGCCAGACACACGAACACCGGGGAGCTGTTTTTT.

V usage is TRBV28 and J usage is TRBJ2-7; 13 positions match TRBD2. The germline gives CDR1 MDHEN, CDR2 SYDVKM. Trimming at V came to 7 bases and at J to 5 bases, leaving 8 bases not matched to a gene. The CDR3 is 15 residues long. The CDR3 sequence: CASTTRTSGSHEQYF. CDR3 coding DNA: TGTGCCAGCACTACCCGGACTAGCGGGAGCCACGAGCAGTACTTC.

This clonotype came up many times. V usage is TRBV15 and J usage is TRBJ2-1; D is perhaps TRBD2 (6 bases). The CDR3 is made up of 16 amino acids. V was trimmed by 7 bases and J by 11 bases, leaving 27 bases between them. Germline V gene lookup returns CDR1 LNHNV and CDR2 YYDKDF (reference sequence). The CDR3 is CATKRELPVGVKKQFF. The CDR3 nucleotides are TGTGCCACCAAACGGGAGCTGCCGGTGGGCGTCAAGAAGCAGTTCTTC.

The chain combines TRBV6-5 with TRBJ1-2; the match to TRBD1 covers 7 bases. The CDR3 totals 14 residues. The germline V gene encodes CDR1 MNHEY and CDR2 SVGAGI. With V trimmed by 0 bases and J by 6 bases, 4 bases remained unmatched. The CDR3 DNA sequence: TGTGCCAGCAGTTACTCGGCCGGGACAGATGGCTACACCTTC. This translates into CASSYSAGTDGYTF.

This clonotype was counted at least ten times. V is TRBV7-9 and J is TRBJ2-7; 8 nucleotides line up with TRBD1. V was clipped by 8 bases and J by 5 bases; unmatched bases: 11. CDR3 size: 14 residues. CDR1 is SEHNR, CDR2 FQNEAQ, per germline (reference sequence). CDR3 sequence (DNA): TGTGCCAGCGCCTTCGGACAGGGAATCGACGAGCAGTACTTC. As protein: CASAFGQGIDEQYF.

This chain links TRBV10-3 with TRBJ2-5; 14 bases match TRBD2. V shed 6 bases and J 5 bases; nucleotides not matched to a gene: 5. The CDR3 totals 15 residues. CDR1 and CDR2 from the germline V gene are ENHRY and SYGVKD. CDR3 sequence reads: CAIRGLAGEGETQYF. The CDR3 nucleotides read TGTGCCATCAGGGGACTAGCGGGAGAGGGGGAGACCCAGTACTTC.

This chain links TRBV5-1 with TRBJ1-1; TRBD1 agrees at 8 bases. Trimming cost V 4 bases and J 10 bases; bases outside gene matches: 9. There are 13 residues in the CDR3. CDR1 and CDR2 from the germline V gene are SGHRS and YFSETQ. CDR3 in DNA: TGCGCCAGCAGCCCACAGGGGGGAGTTCGAGCTTTCTTT. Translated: CASSPQGGVRAFF.

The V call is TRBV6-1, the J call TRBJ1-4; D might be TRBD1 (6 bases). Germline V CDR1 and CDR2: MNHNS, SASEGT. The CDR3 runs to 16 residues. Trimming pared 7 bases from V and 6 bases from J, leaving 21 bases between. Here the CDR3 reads CASKKNPGALDEKLFF. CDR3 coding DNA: TGTGCCAGCAAGAAGAACCCAGGGGCCTTGGATGAAAAACTGTTTTTT.

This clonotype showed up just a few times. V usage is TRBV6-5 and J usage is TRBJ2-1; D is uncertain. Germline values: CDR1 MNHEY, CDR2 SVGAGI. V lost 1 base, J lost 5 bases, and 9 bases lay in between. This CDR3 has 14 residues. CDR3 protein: CASSYYDADNEQFF. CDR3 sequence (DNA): TGTGCCAGCAGTTACTATGACGCTGACAATGAGCAGTTCTTC.

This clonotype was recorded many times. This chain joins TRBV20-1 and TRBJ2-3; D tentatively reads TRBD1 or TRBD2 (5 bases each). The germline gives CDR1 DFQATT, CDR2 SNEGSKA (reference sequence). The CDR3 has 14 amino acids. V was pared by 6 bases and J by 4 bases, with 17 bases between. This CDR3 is CSAADLRGADTQYF. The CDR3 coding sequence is TGCAGTGCCGCGGACCTTCGGGGCGCAGATACGCAGTATTTT.

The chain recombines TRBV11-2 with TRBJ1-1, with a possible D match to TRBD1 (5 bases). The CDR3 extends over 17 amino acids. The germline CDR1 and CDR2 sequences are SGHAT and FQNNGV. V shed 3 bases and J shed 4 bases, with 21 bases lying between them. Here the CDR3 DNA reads TGTGCCAGCAGCTTTCTGGACCATATTCTCGGGGGCACTGAAGCTTTCTTT. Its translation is CASSFLDHILGGTEAFF.

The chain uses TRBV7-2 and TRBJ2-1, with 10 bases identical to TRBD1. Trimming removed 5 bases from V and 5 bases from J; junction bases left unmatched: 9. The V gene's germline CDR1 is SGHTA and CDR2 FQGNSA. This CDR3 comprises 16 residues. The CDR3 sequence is CASSRYPGTGDNEQFF. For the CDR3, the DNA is TGTGCCAGCAGCCGTTATCCCGGGACAGGGGACAATGAGCAGTTCTTC.

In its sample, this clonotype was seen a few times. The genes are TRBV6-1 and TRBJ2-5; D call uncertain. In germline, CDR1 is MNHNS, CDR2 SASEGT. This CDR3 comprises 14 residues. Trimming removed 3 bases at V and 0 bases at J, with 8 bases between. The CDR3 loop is CASSERHNQETQYF. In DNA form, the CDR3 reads TGTGCCAGCAGTGAGAGACATAACCAAGAGACCCAGTACTTC.

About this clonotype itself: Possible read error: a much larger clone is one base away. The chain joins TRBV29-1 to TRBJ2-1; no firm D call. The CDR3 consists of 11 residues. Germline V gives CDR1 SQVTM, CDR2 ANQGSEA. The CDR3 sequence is CRVLSVSEQFF. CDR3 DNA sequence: TGCAGGGTTTTATCGGTTAGTGAGCAGTTCTTC.

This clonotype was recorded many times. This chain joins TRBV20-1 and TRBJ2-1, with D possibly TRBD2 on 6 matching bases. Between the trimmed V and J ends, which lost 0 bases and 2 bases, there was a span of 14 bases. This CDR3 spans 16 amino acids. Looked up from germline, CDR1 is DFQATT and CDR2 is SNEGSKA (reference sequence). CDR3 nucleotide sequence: TGCAGTGCTAGAGATCAAAGGGGAGGCACCTACAATGAGCAGTTCTTC. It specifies CSARDQRGGTYNEQFF.

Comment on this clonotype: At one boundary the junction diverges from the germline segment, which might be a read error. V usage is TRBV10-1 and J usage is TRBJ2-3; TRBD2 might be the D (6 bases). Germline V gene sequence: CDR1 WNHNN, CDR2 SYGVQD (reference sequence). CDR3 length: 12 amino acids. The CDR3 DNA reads TGCGCCCGCAGTCTACTAGCTGGAGTGTTGTATTTT. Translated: CARSLLAGVLYF.

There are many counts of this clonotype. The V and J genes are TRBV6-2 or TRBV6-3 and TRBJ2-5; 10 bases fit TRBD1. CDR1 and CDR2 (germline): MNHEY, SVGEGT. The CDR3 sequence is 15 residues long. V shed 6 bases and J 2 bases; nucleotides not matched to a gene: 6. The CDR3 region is CASRNPGQGQETQYF. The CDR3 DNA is TGTGCCAGCAGAAACCCGGGACAGGGGCAAGAGACCCAGTACTTC.

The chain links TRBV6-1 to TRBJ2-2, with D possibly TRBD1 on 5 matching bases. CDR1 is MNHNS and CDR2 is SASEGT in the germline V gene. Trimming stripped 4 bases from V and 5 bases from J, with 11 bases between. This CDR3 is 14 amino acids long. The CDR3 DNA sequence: TGTGCCAGCAGTGGGACGACAGCTACCGGGGAGCTGTTTTTT. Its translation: CASSGTTATGELFF.

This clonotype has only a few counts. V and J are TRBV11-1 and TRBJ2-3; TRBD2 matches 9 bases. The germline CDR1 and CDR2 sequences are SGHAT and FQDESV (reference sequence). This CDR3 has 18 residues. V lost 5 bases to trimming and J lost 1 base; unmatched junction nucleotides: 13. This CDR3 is CASSLLAGRIFGTDTQYF. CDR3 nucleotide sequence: TGTGCCAGCAGCCTCCTAGCGGGGCGGATCTTTGGCACAGATACGCAGTATTTT.

The CDR3 region is CASSLSSNTEAFF. CDR3 DNA sequence: TGTGCCAGCAGCTTATCCTCGAACACTGAAGCTTTCTTT. The V and J genes are TRBV7-9 and TRBJ1-1; D is unresolved. The V and J ends lost 2 bases and 1 base respectively, with 5 bases between them. Germline CDR1 reads SEHNR; CDR2 reads FQNEAQ (reference sequence). The CDR3 contains 13 residues. The variable domain in full, with the rest retrieved from reference TRBV7-9 and TRBJ1-1, is DTGVSQNPRHKITKRGQNVTFRCDPISEHNRLYWYRQTLGQGPEFLTYFQNEAQLEKSRLLSDRFSAERPKGSFSTLEIQRTEQGDSAMYLCASSLSSNTEAFFGQGTRLTVV.

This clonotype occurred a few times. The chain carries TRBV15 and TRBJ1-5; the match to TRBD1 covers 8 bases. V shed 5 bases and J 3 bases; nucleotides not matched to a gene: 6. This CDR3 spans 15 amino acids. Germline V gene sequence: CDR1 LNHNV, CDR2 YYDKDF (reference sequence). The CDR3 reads CATSWGQEVNQPQHF. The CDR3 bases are TGTGCCACCAGCTGGGGACAGGAGGTCAATCAGCCCCAGCATTTT.

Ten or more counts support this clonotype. CDR3 in DNA: TGTGCCAGCGTCAAACGCGCGGGAGCCCCCAATGAGCAGTTCTTC. Translating it yields CASVKRAGAPNEQFF. V gene TRBV27 combines with J gene TRBJ2-1, with TRBD2 matching over 7 bases. Germline-derived CDR1 and CDR2 are MNHEY and SMNVEV (reference sequence). The CDR3 has 15 amino acids. V lost 8 bases, J lost 6 bases, and 13 bases stayed unmatched.

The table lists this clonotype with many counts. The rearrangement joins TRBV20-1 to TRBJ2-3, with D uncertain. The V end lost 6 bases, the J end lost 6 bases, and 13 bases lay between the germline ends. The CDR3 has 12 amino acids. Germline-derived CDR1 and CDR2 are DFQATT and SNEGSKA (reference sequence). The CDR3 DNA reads TGCAGTGCGCCGGCCCCGTTTGATACGCAGTATTTT. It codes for CSAPAPFDTQYF.

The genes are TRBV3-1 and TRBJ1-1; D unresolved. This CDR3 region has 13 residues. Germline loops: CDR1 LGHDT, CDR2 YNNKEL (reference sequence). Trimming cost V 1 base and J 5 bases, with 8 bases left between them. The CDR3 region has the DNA TGTGCCAGCAGCCAAGTTAGTCGAACTGAAGCTTTCTTT. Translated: CASSQVSRTEAFF.

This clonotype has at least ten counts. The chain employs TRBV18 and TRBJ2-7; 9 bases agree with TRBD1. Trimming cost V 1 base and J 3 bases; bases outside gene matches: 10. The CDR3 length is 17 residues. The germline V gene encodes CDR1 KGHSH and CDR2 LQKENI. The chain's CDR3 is CASSPQKIGQGYYEQYF. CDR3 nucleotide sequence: TGTGCCAGCTCACCACAAAAAATCGGACAGGGGTACTACGAGCAGTACTTC.

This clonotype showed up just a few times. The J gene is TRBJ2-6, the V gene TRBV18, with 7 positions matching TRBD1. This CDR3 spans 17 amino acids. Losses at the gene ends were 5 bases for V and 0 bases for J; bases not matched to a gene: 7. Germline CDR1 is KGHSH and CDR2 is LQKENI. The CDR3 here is CASSYGTASSGANVLTF. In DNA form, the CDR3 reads TGTGCCAGCTCATACGGGACAGCTAGCTCTGGGGCCAACGTCCTGACTTTC.

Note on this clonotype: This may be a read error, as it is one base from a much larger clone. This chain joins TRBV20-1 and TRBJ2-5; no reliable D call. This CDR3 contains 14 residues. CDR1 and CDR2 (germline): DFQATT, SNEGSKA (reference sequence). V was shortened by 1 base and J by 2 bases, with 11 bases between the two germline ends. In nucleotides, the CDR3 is TGCAGTGCTAGAGCACCGCAGATACAAGAGACCCAGTACTTC. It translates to CSARAPQIQETQYF.

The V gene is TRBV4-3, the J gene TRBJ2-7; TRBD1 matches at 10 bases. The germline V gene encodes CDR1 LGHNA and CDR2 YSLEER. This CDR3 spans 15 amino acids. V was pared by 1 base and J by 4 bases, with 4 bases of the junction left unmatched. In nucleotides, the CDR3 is TGCGCCAGCAGCCAAGGGACAGGGGGGCCTTACGAGCAGTACTTC. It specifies CASSQGTGGPYEQYF.